One sample yielded the 32 T cell receptor beta chains listed below, sequenced in a study of blood T cell repertoires in COVID-19. Produced via immunoSEQ multiplex PCR; TCRdb's table is partial and in-frame only. The sample lists 90,000 to 130,000 clones, roughly 76% occurring once. Specimen: peripheral blood. These receptors came from a woman in her sixties or seventies with acute or convalescent COVID-19.

This clone was counted a single time. The CDR3: CASSSPDRGSYEQYF. As DNA, the CDR3 is TGTGCCAGCAGTTCACCAGACAGGGGGAGTTACGAGCAGTACTTC. The chain couples TRBV28 to TRBJ2-7, with 9 nucleotides matching TRBD1. The CDR3 loop spans 15 amino acids. J was trimmed by 4 bases and V by 4 bases; bases with no gene match: 8. Germline assignment: CDR1 MDHEN and CDR2 SYDVKM.

As DNA, the CDR3 is TGTGCCAGCAGACAGGGACAGGGCACACCCGAAGCTTTCTTT. It translates to CASRQGQGTPEAFF. The chain joins TRBV9 to TRBJ1-1, with 9 bases aligning to TRBD1. This CDR3 contains 14 residues. The germline V gene has CDR1 SGDLS and CDR2 YYNGEE. V lost 5 bases, J lost 8 bases, and 10 bases stayed unmatched.

CDR3 nucleotides: TGTGCCAGCAGCTCAGGACACCTCTACGAGCAGTACTTC. Translation gives CASSSGHLYEQYF. This chain uses TRBV5-6 with TRBJ2-7; a weak D match, TRBD1 (5 bases). Germline values: CDR1 SGHDT, CDR2 YYEEEE. The ends were cut back, 3 bases at V and 3 bases at J, with 10 bases in the middle. The CDR3 extends over 13 amino acids.

The sample holds a few counts of this clone. V is TRBV5-1 and J is TRBJ1-1; TRBD1 aligns across 8 bases. The CDR3 spans 14 residues. V lost 4 bases to trimming and J lost 3 bases; unmatched junction nucleotides: 5. Germline lookup yields CDR1 SGHRS and CDR2 YFSETQ. The CDR3 spells CASSTSGGYTEAFF. As DNA, the CDR3 is TGCGCCAGCAGCACCTCAGGGGGCTACACTGAAGCTTTCTTT. The full variable domain, completed using reference TRBV5-1 and TRBJ1-1, is KAGVTQTPRYLIKTRGQQVTLSCSPISGHRSVSWYQQTPGQGLQFLFEYFSETQRNKGNFPGRFSGRQFSNSRSEMNVSTLELGDSALYLCASSTSGGYTEAFFGQGTRLTVV.

The rearrangement uses TRBV6-5 and TRBJ1-6, with 10 bases that match TRBD1. CDR1 is MNHEY, CDR2 SVGAGI, per germline. This CDR3 is built from 15 residues. V trimming: 6 bases; J trimming: 6 bases; junction bases outside the gene matches: 5. This CDR3 reads CASRLGQGVNSPLHF. As DNA, the CDR3 is TGTGCCAGCAGACTCGGACAGGGGGTTAATTCACCCCTCCACTTT.

The V and J genes are TRBV10-1 and TRBJ1-3; D might be TRBD1 (6 bases). Germline V gene lookup returns CDR1 WNHNN and CDR2 SYGVQD (reference sequence). This CDR3 has 19 amino acids. V lost 7 bases and J 0 bases, leaving 25 bases between the germline ends. CDR3 protein: CASNLLCRQAYSSGNTIYF. The DNA of the CDR3 is TGCGCCAGCAACCTCCTATGTCGACAGGCCTACTCCTCTGGAAACACCATATATTTT.

V and J are TRBV18 and TRBJ2-4; TRBD2 matches 10 bases. In germline, CDR1 is KGHSH, CDR2 LQKENI. V gave up 4 bases and J gave up 5 bases; unmatched junction bases: 2. The length of the CDR3 is 14 residues. The CDR3 DNA reads as TGTGCCAGCTCACGGGGGACTAGCGAAAACATTCAGTACTTC. This codes for CASSRGTSENIQYF.

The chain uses TRBV4-2 and TRBJ2-1; 10 bases are a match to TRBD2. The germline gives CDR1 LGHNA, CDR2 YNFKEQ. J gave up 8 bases and V 2 bases, and 9 bases lay outside the gene matches. There are 16 residues in the CDR3. Here the CDR3 reads CASSQSSGGALDEQFF. CDR3 in DNA: TGTGCCAGCAGCCAATCAAGCGGGGGGGCCCTGGATGAGCAGTTCTTC.

The chain couples TRBV19 to TRBJ1-5; no firm D call. This CDR3 contains 15 residues. The germline gives CDR1 LNHDA, CDR2 SQIVND (reference sequence). V lost 1 base, J lost 10 bases, and 17 bases lay in between. The CDR3 region has the DNA TGTGCCAGTAGTATAGTAGGGTTCGGGGTTGGTCCCCAGCATTTT. Translating it yields CASSIVGFGVGPQHF.

This clone was detected only once. J is TRBJ2-3 and V is TRBV19, with 8 bases lining up with TRBD2. Germline values: CDR1 LNHDA, CDR2 SQIVND (reference sequence). Trimming at V came to 5 bases and at J to 2 bases, leaving 3 bases not matched to a gene. CDR3 length: 14 amino acids. This CDR3 reads CASSRTSLTDTQYF. The CDR3, as DNA: TGTGCCAGTAGTCGGACTAGCCTCACAGATACGCAGTATTTT.

This clone was recorded a few times. The CDR3, as DNA: TGTGCCAGCAGTAGTTATCGGGGGGCCTACGAGCAGTACTTC. This translates into CASSSYRGAYEQYF. The V call is TRBV6-5, the J call TRBJ2-7, with TRBD2 matching over 7 bases. V trimming: 5 bases; J trimming: 2 bases; junction bases outside the gene matches: 6. The CDR3 covers 14 residues. Germline V CDR1 and CDR2: MNHEY, SVGAGI.

In DNA form, the CDR3 reads TGTGCCAGCAGCTTTACGGGACAGAACTATGGCTACACCTTC. As protein: CASSFTGQNYGYTF. V is TRBV7-9 and J is TRBJ1-2, with 7 bases that match TRBD1. Germline loops: CDR1 SEHNR, CDR2 FQNEAQ (reference sequence). This CDR3 region has 14 residues. V gave up 3 bases and J gave up 2 bases; unmatched junction bases: 3.

The chain couples TRBV13 to TRBJ2-3; 10 bases line up with TRBD2. The CDR3 is made up of 18 amino acids. Losses at the gene ends were 4 bases for V and 3 bases for J; bases not matched to a gene: 13. CDR1 and CDR2 (germline): PRHDT, FYEKMQ (reference sequence). DNA for the CDR3: TGTGCCAGCAGCTCCCGGAGTAGCGGGGGGACGGGAACAGATACGCAGTATTTT. It codes for CASSSRSSGGTGTDTQYF. Full variable domain (missing parts from reference TRBV13 and TRBJ2-3): AAGVIQSPRHLIKEKRETATLKCYPIPRHDTVYWYQQGPGQDPQFLISFYEKMQSDKGSIPDRFSAQQFSDYHSELNMSSLELGDSALYFCASSSRSSGGTGTDTQYFGPGTRLTVL.

CDR3 nucleotides: TGTGCCAGCAGCTTGGATTCCAGGGGGCGCTTGCATGGCTACACCTTC. It codes for CASSLDSRGRLHGYTF. The V gene is TRBV5-4, the J gene TRBJ1-2, with TRBD1 matching over 8 bases. This CDR3 has 16 residues. Looked up from germline, CDR1 is SGHNT and CDR2 is YYREEE (reference sequence). After removal of 0 bases from V and 6 bases from J, the junction contained 10 bases not matched to a gene.

The chain carries TRBV3-1 (or the pseudogene TRBV3-2) and TRBJ2-1; D is perhaps TRBD2 (5 bases). The CDR3 runs to 15 residues. Germline lookup yields CDR1 LGHDT and CDR2 YNNKEL (reference sequence). V lost 2 bases and J lost 2, with 10 bases in between. The CDR3 DNA is TGTGCCAGCAGCCAACAACTAGTTCCCTACAATGAGCAGTTCTTC. This translates into CASSQQLVPYNEQFF.

This clone was picked up a small number of times. J is TRBJ2-2 and V is TRBV4-3, with TRBD2 matching 7 bases. Per the germline V gene, CDR1 is LGHNA and CDR2 is YSLEER. The V gene end was trimmed by 5 bases and the J gene end by 4 bases; junction bases not matched to a gene: 4. The CDR3 has 14 amino acids. The CDR3 nucleotides are TGCGCCAGCAGCTTCCAGCGGGGCACCGGGGAGCTGTTTTTT. Its translation is CASSFQRGTGELFF.

The chain has TRBV10-1 and TRBJ2-3; D is uncertain. Trimming stripped 3 bases from V and 1 base from J, with 11 bases between. The length of the CDR3 is 15 residues. Germline values: CDR1 WNHNN, CDR2 SYGVQD (reference sequence). CDR3 residues: CASSDSGEGTDTQYF. In nucleotides, the CDR3 is TGCGCCAGCAGTGATTCCGGAGAGGGCACAGATACGCAGTATTTT.

About this clone: Other DNA sequences in the same sample also yield this CDR3. The chain recombines TRBV6-1 with TRBJ1-1; tentative D call: TRBD1 (5 bases). The germline gives CDR1 MNHNS, CDR2 SASEGT. V lost 1 base and J 4 bases, leaving 10 bases between the germline ends. The CDR3 spans 14 residues. The CDR3 DNA is TGTGCCAGCAGTGAAGAGGGGCCGCGCACTGAAGCTTTCTTT. This translates into CASSEEGPRTEAFF.

The chain recombines TRBV6-5 with TRBJ1-2; 7 nucleotides match TRBD1. The V gene's germline CDR1 is MNHEY and CDR2 SVGAGI. The CDR3 is made up of 13 amino acids. V gave up 6 bases and J gave up 3 bases; unmatched junction bases: 4. DNA for the CDR3: TGTGCCAGCAGACGGGGACAGTACTATGGCTACACCTTC. It encodes CASRRGQYYGYTF.

The V gene is TRBV19, the J gene TRBJ2-5; perhaps TRBD1 as D (6 bases). The ends were cut back, 7 bases at V and 5 bases at J, with 23 bases in the middle. The CDR3 runs to 16 residues. Per the germline V gene, CDR1 is LNHDA and CDR2 is SQIVND (reference sequence). CDR3 DNA sequence: TGTGCCAGTAATAGGACAGTCAGTCCGTCGAACGAGACCCAGTACTTC. Translated, it gives CASNRTVSPSNETQYF.

The rearrangement joins TRBV5-1 to TRBJ2-1; possible D gene TRBD2, 5 bases. V lost 0 bases and J lost 9, with 16 bases in between. This CDR3 has 15 residues. Per germline, CDR1 SGHRS and CDR2 YFSETQ. Written as DNA, the CDR3 is TGCGCCAGCAGCTTGGAGGCCAGCCGGAGGAGTGAGCAGTTCTTC. Translating it yields CASSLEASRRSEQFF.

This clone was detected only once. The CDR3 sequence: CATSKRTGSANYGYTF. In DNA, the CDR3 is TGTGCCACCAGCAAAAGGACAGGGAGCGCCAACTATGGCTACACCTTC. The chain uses TRBV15 and TRBJ1-2, with 8 bases lining up with TRBD1. V shed 4 bases and J 2 bases; nucleotides not matched to a gene: 9. CDR1 and CDR2 from the germline V gene are LNHNV and YYDKDF (reference sequence). CDR3 length equals 16 residues.

The chain combines TRBV7-2 with TRBJ1-5, with D unclear. There are 13 residues in the CDR3. Germline V gene lookup returns CDR1 SGHTA and CDR2 FQGNSA. V lost 0 bases and J 4 bases, leaving 4 bases between the germline ends. CDR3 bases: TGTGCCAGCAGCTTAGCCTCTAATCAGCCCCAGCATTTT. Its protein is CASSLASNQPQHF.

This clone has only a few counts. V usage is TRBV7-2 and J usage is TRBJ2-5; 7 bases agree with TRBD1. Germline CDR1 reads SGHTA; CDR2 reads FQGNSA. With V trimmed by 5 bases and J by 4 bases, 7 bases remained unmatched. CDR3 length equals 14 residues. CDR3 nucleotide sequence: TGTGCCAGCAGCCCGCAAAACAGGGGAGAGACCCAGTACTTC. This gives the protein CASSPQNRGETQYF.

In this sample, this clone turned up a few times. V is TRBV6-1 and J is TRBJ1-5; D remains ambiguous. The CDR3 spans 13 residues. Trimming removed 1 base from V and 7 bases from J, with 8 bases in between. CDR1 and CDR2 (germline): MNHNS, SASEGT. CDR3 bases: TGTGCCAGCAGTGAAGTAGCATCACAGCCCCAGCATTTT. Translating it yields CASSEVASQPQHF.

The rearrangement uses TRBV19 and TRBJ1-1; D is possibly TRBD1 (5 bases). Looked up from germline, CDR1 is LNHDA and CDR2 is SQIVND (reference sequence). The CDR3 spans 16 residues. The V end was cut by 3 bases, the J end by 4 bases, with 18 bases between. The DNA for the CDR3 is TGTGCCAGTAGTATTCGTAGCCCAGGGCTCGGCACTGAAGCTTTCTTT. Encoded protein: CASSIRSPGLGTEAFF.

This clone turned up a few times. The rearrangement links TRBV9 to TRBJ2-3; 9 bases line up with TRBD1. This CDR3 is 17 amino acids long. Germline V gives CDR1 SGDLS, CDR2 YYNGEE. Unmatched junction bases numbered 7, after V lost 0 bases and J lost 2 bases. The CDR3 region is CASSVDGTGSFTDTQYF. DNA of the CDR3: TGTGCCAGCAGCGTAGATGGGACAGGGAGTTTCACAGATACGCAGTATTTT.

The chain recombines TRBV30 with TRBJ1-3, with D perhaps matching TRBD1 (5 bases). CDR1 is GTSNPN, CDR2 SVGIG, per germline (reference sequence). Trimming pared 0 bases from V and 1 base from J, leaving 7 bases between. The CDR3 runs 14 residues. The CDR3 nucleotides are TGTGCCTGGAGTGTGGGGGGTTCTGGAAACACCATATATTTT. Translated: CAWSVGGSGNTIYF.

V usage is TRBV18 and J usage is TRBJ1-2; 8 bases map to TRBD1. The junction had 10 bases not matched to a gene; V was cut back by 3 bases and J by 7 bases. The germline V gene has CDR1 KGHSH and CDR2 LQKENI. This CDR3 comprises 15 residues. CDR3 in DNA: TGTGCCAGCTCACCTACTCCGCCAGGGGGCTTTGGCTACACCTTC. This encodes CASSPTPPGGFGYTF.

This clone was picked up a small number of times. The chain links TRBV19 to TRBJ1-1; no firm D call. Germline-derived CDR1 and CDR2 are LNHDA and SQIVND (reference sequence). The ends were cut back, 4 bases at V and 4 bases at J, with 7 bases in the middle. This CDR3 comprises 12 residues. In DNA, the CDR3 is TGTGCCAGTAGTACCCGGGGCACTGAAGCTTTCTTT. Its translation: CASSTRGTEAFF.

The V and J genes are TRBV13 and TRBJ1-4, with D unclear. Germline V gene data show CDR1 as PRHDT and CDR2 as FYEKMQ (reference sequence). The V and J ends lost 6 bases and 8 bases respectively, with 13 bases between them. The CDR3 contains 13 residues. This CDR3 is CASRRGSVEKLFF. CDR3 DNA: TGTGCCAGCAGACGGGGTTCGGTCGAAAAACTGTTTTTT.

This clone was picked up one time. This chain connects TRBV19 to TRBJ1-5, with a tentative D call TRBD1 (5 bases). Germline-derived CDR1 and CDR2 are LNHDA and SQIVND (reference sequence). The V end was cut by 7 bases, the J end by 0 bases, with 22 bases between. The CDR3 consists of 18 residues. The CDR3 DNA follows: TGTGCCAGTACCCCCCGGGGAGGGGAGATTTATAGCAATCAGCCCCAGCATTTT. It is translated as CASTPRGGEIYSNQPQHF.